What follows describes a single T cell receptor (beta chain). What it binds is not known. The sample has other DNA sequences that encode this CDR3 too. The data stem from a study of beta chain features in type 1 diabetes. Broader study findings: Shorter TCRB CDR3s, moderately but significantly so, were found in Type 1 diabetes patients in all four CD4+ subsets.

Per the germline V gene, CDR1 is GTSNPN and CDR2 is SVGIG (reference sequence). With 1 base removed from V and 3 bases from J, the gap between germline ends came to 4 bases. This CDR3 is 11 amino acids long. Reverse transcription of all isolated RNA meant that expressed TCRB transcripts were sequenced. The assay was immunoSEQ multiplex PCR, and TCRdb's table has in-frame clones only and misses some. The sample has about 400,000 clones; around 13% are singletons. The sequence derives from a man aged 18 to 29 in good health. The gene calls are TRBV30 and TRBJ2-7; D call uncertain. The sample taken for sequencing was naive CD4+ T cells from blood. This CDR3 is CAWSAVYEQYF. Here the CDR3 DNA reads TGTGCCTGGAGTGCCGTCTACGAGCAGTACTTC. The full variable domain, rest sourced from reference TRBV30 and TRBJ2-7, is SQTIHQWPATLVQPVGSPLSLECTVEGTSNPNLYWYRQAAGRGLQLLFYSVGIGQISSEVPQNLSASRPQDRQFILSSKKLLLSDSGFYLCAWSAVYEQYFGPGTRLTVT.